The 15 T cell receptor beta chains given below trace back to one sample, sequenced in a study of blood T cell repertoires in COVID-19. Some clones are missing from TCRdb's copy, which holds only in-frame ones; the method was immunoSEQ multiplex PCR. The sample lists fewer than 15,000 clones; nearly 90% were seen once. The sample consisted of peripheral blood. These TCRs come from a human donor with active COVID-19. The donor label of this sample is uncertain.

The CDR3 bases are TGTGCCAGCAGCTCCCTCGGGGGGACTCCTGGAAACACCATATATTTT. Translated, it gives CASSSLGGTPGNTIYF. This chain links TRBV5-6 with TRBJ1-3; TRBD1 might be the D (5 bases). The V gene's germline CDR1 is SGHDT and CDR2 YYEEEE. V was shortened by 3 bases and J by 2 bases, with 15 bases between the two germline ends. The CDR3 runs to 16 residues. Combining the CDR3 with reference TRBV5-6 and TRBJ1-3 gives the whole variable domain DAGVTQSPTHLIKTRGQQVTLRCSPKSGHDTVSWYQQALGQGPQFIFQYYEEEERQRGNFPDRFSGHQFPNYSSELNVNALLLGDSALYLCASSSLGGTPGNTIYFGEGSWLTVV.

The rearrangement uses TRBV12-3 or TRBV12-4 and TRBJ1-3; D call uncertain. V was shortened by 6 bases and J by 3 bases, with 6 bases between the two germline ends. The CDR3 length is 12 residues. CDR3 DNA sequence: TGTGCCAGCAGCAACAGTGGAAACACCATATATTTT. Amino acid sequence: CASSNSGNTIYF.

The J gene is TRBJ2-1, the V gene TRBV5-1; the match to TRBD2 covers 14 bases. The germline gives CDR1 SGHRS, CDR2 YFSETQ. Germline trimming cut 3 bases from V and 0 bases from J; bases unmatched to any gene: 8. The CDR3 contains 19 residues. The CDR3 nucleotides are TGCGCCAGCAGCTCCCCGGGACTAGCGGGGGCGAGCTCCTACAATGAGCAGTTCTTC. It encodes CASSSPGLAGASSYNEQFF.

The chain combines TRBV29-1 with TRBJ1-1, with D maybe TRBD1 (5 bases). Trimming cost V 7 bases and J 4 bases, with 13 bases left between them. The length of the CDR3 is 12 residues. Germline V gene sequence: CDR1 SQVTM, CDR2 ANQGSEA. CDR3 nucleotides: TGCAGCGCTTCGGGGAGGGGCACTGAAGCTTTCTTT. This sequence encodes CSASGRGTEAFF.

The V and J genes are TRBV7-9 and TRBJ1-4; 8 positions agree with TRBD1. In germline, CDR1 is SEHNR, CDR2 FQNEAQ (reference sequence). CDR3 length: 15 amino acids. V lost 2 bases to trimming and J lost 8 bases; unmatched junction nucleotides: 7. CDR3 protein: CASSLQGARGEKLFF. CDR3 sequence (DNA): TGTGCCAGCAGCTTACAGGGGGCGCGAGGGGAAAAACTGTTTTTT.

This clone was seen a handful of times. The gene calls are TRBV10-3 and TRBJ2-5; 9 bases map to TRBD2. Losses at the gene ends were 0 bases for V and 7 bases for J; bases not matched to a gene: 9. The CDR3 totals 16 residues. Germline V gives CDR1 ENHRY, CDR2 SYGVKD. The DNA of the CDR3 is TGTGCCATCAGTGAGTCGACGGCGGGGGGGCTCGGGACCCAGTACTTC. Encoded protein: CAISESTAGGLGTQYF.

The chain links TRBV3-1 (or the pseudogene TRBV3-2) to TRBJ1-1, with 8 bases matching TRBD1. Trimming removed 4 bases from V and 5 bases from J; junction bases left unmatched: 6. CDR1 is LGHDT and CDR2 is YNNKEL in the germline V gene (reference sequence). The CDR3 length is 14 residues. CDR3 nucleotides: TGTGCCAGCAGCCCAGGGGGCGCGGGGACTGAAGCTTTCTTT. Its translation: CASSPGGAGTEAFF.

V gene TRBV4-2 combines with J gene TRBJ2-2; D not resolved. Trimming shortened V by 0 bases and J by 2 bases, and 10 bases separated the two germline ends. The CDR3 consists of 16 residues. Germline V gene lookup returns CDR1 LGHNA and CDR2 YNFKEQ. CDR3 residues: CASSQEVGSNTGELFF. For the CDR3, the DNA is TGTGCCAGCAGCCAAGAGGTGGGCTCAAACACCGGGGAGCTGTTTTTT.

This chain joins TRBV5-1 and TRBJ1-2; 8 bases align to TRBD1. After removal of 4 bases from V and 7 bases from J, the junction contained 9 bases not matched to a gene. Germline loops: CDR1 SGHRS, CDR2 YFSETQ. The CDR3 covers 14 residues. CDR3 protein: CASSTGQGAAGYTF. CDR3 DNA: TGCGCCAGCAGCACGGGCCAGGGGGCGGCTGGCTACACCTTC.

The chain employs TRBV28 and TRBJ1-4, with TRBD1 matching over 8 bases. The CDR3 has 15 amino acids. CDR1 and CDR2 from the germline V gene are MDHEN and SYDVKM. Trimming cost V 1 base and J 8 bases; bases outside gene matches: 6. CDR3 coding DNA: TGTGCCAGCAGTTTATCCCAGGGGGCGAGGGAAAAACTGTTTTTT. This sequence encodes CASSLSQGAREKLFF.

This chain joins TRBV4-2 and TRBJ2-6; D is uncertain. Germline CDR1 reads LGHNA; CDR2 reads YNFKEQ. This CDR3 is 16 amino acids long. Trimming shortened V by 4 bases and J by 1 base, and 11 bases separated the two germline ends. CDR3 region: CASSLSSKSGANVLTF. For the CDR3, the DNA is TGTGCCAGCAGCCTCTCCTCTAAATCTGGGGCCAACGTCCTGACTTTC.

The chain couples TRBV19 to TRBJ2-2; D might be TRBD2 (5 bases). Between the trimmed V and J ends, which lost 5 bases and 2 bases, there was a span of 9 bases. This CDR3 is 14 amino acids long. Germline V gene data show CDR1 as LNHDA and CDR2 as SQIVND (reference sequence). DNA of the CDR3: TGTGCCAGTAGTCAGCGGATCAACACCGGGGAGCTGTTTTTT. It specifies CASSQRINTGELFF.

This chain links TRBV6-6 with TRBJ2-7; 11 bases map to TRBD1. J gave up 3 bases and V 4 bases, and 8 bases lay outside the gene matches. CDR3 length: 16 residues. Per germline, CDR1 MNHNY and CDR2 SVGAGI (reference sequence). The chain's CDR3 is CASSSGQGGQNYEQYF. In DNA form, the CDR3 reads TGTGCCAGCAGTTCGGGACAGGGGGGACAGAACTACGAGCAGTACTTC.

This chain links TRBV5-1 with TRBJ2-1; weak D call: TRBD2 (5 bases). V was shortened by 5 bases and J by 6 bases, with 18 bases between the two germline ends. Germline assignment: CDR1 SGHRS and CDR2 YFSETQ. This CDR3 is built from 15 residues. This CDR3 reads CASSSEGSRGNEQFF. The CDR3 bases are TGCGCCAGCAGTAGCGAGGGAAGTCGGGGCAATGAGCAGTTCTTC.

This chain connects TRBV5-1 to TRBJ1-6; 9 bases are a match to TRBD1. The CDR3 spans 15 residues. After removal of 2 bases from V and 7 bases from J, the junction contained 4 bases not matched to a gene. Germline assignment: CDR1 SGHRS and CDR2 YFSETQ. The CDR3 region has the DNA TGCGCCAGCAGCTTCGGGACAGGGAACAATTCACCCCTCCACTTT. Translated: CASSFGTGNNSPLHF. The full variable domain, in which reference TRBV5-1 and TRBJ1-6 provide the parts outside the CDR3, is KAGVTQTPRYLIKTRGQQVTLSCSPISGHRSVSWYQQTPGQGLQFLFEYFSETQRNKGNFPGRFSGRQFSNSRSEMNVSTLELGDSALYLCASSFGTGNNSPLHFGNGTRLTVT.